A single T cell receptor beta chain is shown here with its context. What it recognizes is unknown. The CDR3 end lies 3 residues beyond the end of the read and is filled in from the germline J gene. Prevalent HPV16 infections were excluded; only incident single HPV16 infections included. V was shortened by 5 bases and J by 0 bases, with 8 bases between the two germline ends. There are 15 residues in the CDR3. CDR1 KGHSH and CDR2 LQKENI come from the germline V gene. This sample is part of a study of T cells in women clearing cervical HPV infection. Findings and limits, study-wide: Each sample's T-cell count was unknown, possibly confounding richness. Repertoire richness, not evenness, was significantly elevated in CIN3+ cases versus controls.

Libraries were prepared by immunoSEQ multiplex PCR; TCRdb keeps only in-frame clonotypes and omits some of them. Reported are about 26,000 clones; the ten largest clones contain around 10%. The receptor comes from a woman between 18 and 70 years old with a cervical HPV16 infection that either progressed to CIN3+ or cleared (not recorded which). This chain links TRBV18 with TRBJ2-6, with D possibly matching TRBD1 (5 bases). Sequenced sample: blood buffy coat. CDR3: CASSATVSGANVLTF. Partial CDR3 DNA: TGTGCCAGCTCAGCGACAGTCTCTGGGGCCAACGTC.